Given below is one T cell receptor beta chain in context. The antigen remains unidentified. The J segment lost 6 bases and the V segment lost 7 bases, leaving 17 bases of the junction unmatched. The CDR3 runs to 17 residues. The germline gives CDR1 MNHEY, CDR2 SMNVEV (reference sequence). The record originates from a study of long-term antiretroviral therapy in people with HIV. The study's findings and limits: Spans of CDR3 length were tighter for HIV repertoires than for controls.

Version v3.0 of the immunoSEQ assay was performed at survey level. Generated by immunoSEQ multiplex PCR, the TCRdb table keeps only in-frame clones and is missing some. The table includes some 28,000 clones, roughly 96% detected once. The genes are TRBV27 and TRBJ1-2; TRBD1 matches at 10 bases. The TCR sequence derives from a man aged 30 to 45 with HIV. The material was unsorted PBMCs, obtained more than 6 years after starting antiretroviral therapy. CDR3 protein: CASTIRSGTGVSHGYTF. For the CDR3, the DNA is TGTGCCAGCACCATTAGATCCGGGACAGGGGTATCTCATGGCTACACCTTC.